This section outlines one T cell receptor beta chain sequence together with its context. Its specificity is unknown. It was from alopecia areata patients that lesional scalp punch biopsies and peripheral blood were collected. Using a FACSAria, the CD4+ and CD8+ T cells were sorted from the PBMCs. The data are from a study of CD8+ T cells in alopecia areata. Sequencing relied on a cDNA template that was reverse transcribed from extracted RNA. The table came from immunoSEQ multiplex PCR; TCRdb's copy has only in-frame clones and leaves some out. The table records about 180,000 clones, approximately 56% of them present only once. Findings of the study overall: Relative to normal scalp, lesional scalp, especially alopecia totalis/universalis, showed higher clonality. Normal skin's resident alphabeta T cells are also sequenced in scalp samples.

The V end lost 0 bases, the J end lost 3 bases, and 7 bases lay between the germline ends. This CDR3 has 14 residues. CDR1 SGDLS and CDR2 YYNGEE come from the germline V gene. The chain uses TRBV9 and TRBJ1-5; a possible D gene is TRBD1 (5 bases). The TCR originated in a human donor with alopecia areata. The input for sequencing was CD4+ T cells sorted from blood, taken at week 0. The CDR3 bases are TGTGCCAGCAGCGTAGGTGGGGCCAATCAGCCCCAGCATTTT. It encodes CASSVGGANQPQHF. The variable domain in full, with the rest retrieved from reference TRBV9 and TRBJ1-5, is DSGVTQTPKHLITATGQRVTLRCSPRSGDLSVYWYQQSLDQGLQFLIQYYNGEERAKGNILERFSAQQFPDLHSELNLSSLELGDSALYFCASSVGGANQPQHFGDGTRLSIL.